This T cell receptor (beta chain) derives from a study of T cell responses to AZD1222 COVID-19 vaccine. The protocol was immunoSEQ multiplex PCR, while the TCRdb copy is restricted to in-frame clones and leaves out a portion. The profile shows tens of thousands of clones, around 73% of them singletons. The CDR3 sequence is 15 residues long. CDR1 is LGHNA, CDR2 YSLEER, per germline. The V gene lost 1 base and the J gene lost 2 bases, with 11 bases spanning the gap. V usage is TRBV4-3 and J usage is TRBJ1-2; possible D gene TRBD1, 6 bases. This clonotype was sampled from an adult in good health. Sequencing used peripheral blood, obtained on day 0 of AZD1222 vaccination. CDR3 sequence: CASSQGGQANYGYTF. DNA of the CDR3: TGCGCCAGCAGCCAAGGGGGACAAGCCAACTATGGCTACACCTTC.